This T cell receptor beta chain was captured by sequencing in a study of response to subunit inactivated influenza vaccine (dated by TCRdb to the late 2010s). Regarding the research as a whole: Deep quantitative profiling of the T cell receptor repertoire was used in the study to follow responses to a trivalent subunit inactivated influenza vaccine. Broad study findings and their caveats: According to the authors, only a limited number of new T cells may be recruited by each seasonal influenza vaccination.

The library was prepared using RT-PCR. Sequencing took place on an Illumina HiSeq 2500. The raw public reads went through TCRdb reprocessing: fastp at Q25, MiXCR clone calling, in-frame beta chains kept. CDR3 protein duplicates are merged, each entry listing the most common genes and DNA. This sample is represented by approximately 700,000 distinct CDR3 sequences; 15% to 19% of them were singletons. 11% of the sample is held by the ten biggest clonotypes. V lost 1 base and J lost 2 bases; the stretch between them is 6 bases long. According to the germline V gene, CDR1 reads SGHTA and CDR2 reads FQGNSA. The CDR3 holds 15 amino acids from the cysteine to the phenylalanine. The retained sequence is limited to the CDR3, 45 bases, with the frame set at the first base. In regard to this clonotype: It lacks a known antigen. Per-nucleotide qualities are absent, and no much larger clonotype sits a single base away.

Sequenced here: PBMCs from blood, sampled roughly 12 days after vaccination. The V and J genes are TRBV7-2 and TRBJ2-6, with the D gene uncertain. The receptor was isolated from a man aged 50-60 years who received an inactivated influenza vaccine. Donor details come from another sample of the same person, matched by shared clones. CDR3 reads: CASSLVAAGANVLTF. The bases read TGTGCCAGCAGCTTAGTGGCAGCTGGGGCCAACGTCCTGACTTTC. Here the CDR3 is joined to the reference TRBV7-2 and TRBJ2-6 genes, and the full variable domain is: GAGVSQSPSNKVTEKGKDVELRCDPISGHTALYWYRQSLGQGLEFLIYFQGNSAPDKSGLPSDRFSAERTGGSVSTLTIQRTQQEDSAVYLCASSLVAAGANVLTFGAGSRLTVL.